Listed here are 7 T cell receptor beta chains from one sample, sequenced in a study of cytomegalovirus exposure and HLA in healthy donors. Researchers ran the PCR with 60 Vbeta and 13 Jbeta primers. Assay used: immunoSEQ multiplex PCR; TCRdb lists only in-frame clones, some missing. The repertoire has 100,000 or so clones, approximately 16% of them found once; the top ten carry about 0.8%. Specimen: PBMCs. These receptors were taken from a female donor in good health and CMV-seronegative.

This clone was seen only a few times. This rearrangement joins TRBV5-1 to TRBJ1-4; 7 nucleotides align to TRBD1. Germline V lookup: CDR1 SGHRS, CDR2 YFSETQ. J lost 5 bases, V lost 5 bases, and 12 bases had no gene match. The length of the CDR3 is 16 residues. The CDR3 loop is CASRLNPGQTNEKLFF. Written as DNA, the CDR3 is TGCGCCAGCAGGCTAAATCCGGGACAGACAAATGAAAAACTGTTTTTT.

The table lists this clone with a few counts. J is TRBJ1-1 and V is TRBV7-2; no reliable D call. V was pared by 1 base and J by 0 bases, with 3 bases between. The CDR3 loop spans 13 amino acids. The V gene's germline CDR1 is SGHTA and CDR2 FQGNSA. The CDR3 is CASSLVMNTEAFF. The CDR3 DNA is TGTGCCAGCAGCTTAGTCATGAACACTGAAGCTTTCTTT.

J is TRBJ2-3 and V is TRBV4-2, with D uncertain. The CDR3 sequence is 17 residues long. V was pared by 0 bases and J by 2 bases, with 15 bases between. Germline CDR1 LGHNA, CDR2 YNFKEQ. CDR3 DNA: TGTGCCAGCAGCCAAGAACCGCGGCAAACCTACACAGATACGCAGTATTTT. It codes for CASSQEPRQTYTDTQYF.

This clone was counted only a few times. The chain uses TRBV11-2 and TRBJ2-7; weak D call: TRBD1 (5 bases). Per the germline V gene, CDR1 is SGHAT and CDR2 is FQNNGV. V lost 3 bases to trimming and J lost 3 bases, with 6 bases between them. The CDR3 loop spans 12 amino acids. The CDR3: CASSFDSYEQYF. CDR3 bases: TGTGCCAGCAGCTTCGACAGCTACGAGCAGTACTTC.

This clone was seen more than once but under ten times. CDR3: CASSPGTGGGGYTF. The CDR3 DNA reads TGTGCCAGCAGCCCCGGGACAGGGGGCGGTGGCTACACCTTC. This chain joins TRBV5-6 and TRBJ1-2; 12 bases agree with TRBD1. The CDR3 runs to 14 residues. Germline V gene lookup returns CDR1 SGHDT and CDR2 YYEEEE. Trimming removed 4 bases from V and 7 bases from J; junction bases left unmatched: 5.

The chain has TRBV7-9 and TRBJ2-7, with 7 bases aligning to TRBD1. CDR3 length: 17 amino acids. Germline V lookup: CDR1 SEHNR, CDR2 FQNEAQ (reference sequence). Trimming removed 1 base from V and 3 bases from J; junction bases left unmatched: 12. In nucleotides, the CDR3 is TGTGCCAGCAGCTTAGGGTTGACCGGGACAGAAAACTACGAGCAGTACTTC. Translated, it gives CASSLGLTGTENYEQYF.

The chain links TRBV4-2 to TRBJ2-7, with a possible D match to TRBD2 (5 bases). Germline CDR1 reads LGHNA; CDR2 reads YNFKEQ. V lost 5 bases and J lost 2, with 13 bases in between. This CDR3 spans 14 amino acids. In DNA form, the CDR3 reads TGTGCCAGCAGCGCAGAAGAGGGCCCCTACGAGCAGTACTTC. Amino acids: CASSAEEGPYEQYF.